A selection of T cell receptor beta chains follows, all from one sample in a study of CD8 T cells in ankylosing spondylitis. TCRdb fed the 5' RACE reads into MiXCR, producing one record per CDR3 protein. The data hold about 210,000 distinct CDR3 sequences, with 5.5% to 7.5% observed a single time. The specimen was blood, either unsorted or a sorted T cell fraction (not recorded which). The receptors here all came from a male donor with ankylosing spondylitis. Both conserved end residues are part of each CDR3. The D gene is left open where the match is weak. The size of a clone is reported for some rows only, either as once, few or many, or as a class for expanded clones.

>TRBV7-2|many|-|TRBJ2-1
CASSLTSSSSYNEQFF
TGTGCCAGCAGCTTGACGAGCAGTAGCTCCTACAATGAGCAGTTCTTC
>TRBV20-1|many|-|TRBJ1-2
CSARSNYGYTF
TGCAGTGCTAGATCAAACTATGGCTACACCTTC
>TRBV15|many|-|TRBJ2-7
CATSRDMGDEQYF
TGTGCCACCAGCAGAGATATGGGCGACGAGCAGTACTTC
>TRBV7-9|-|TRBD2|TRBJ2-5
CASRTGLAVSPGTQYF
TGTGCCAGCAGAACCGGACTAGCGGTGTCTCCCGGGACCCAGTACTTC
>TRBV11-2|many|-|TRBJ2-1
CASSSPGSLEQFF
TGTGCCAGCAGCTCCCCGGGGTCTCTTGAGCAGTTCTTC
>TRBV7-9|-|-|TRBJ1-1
CASSFLMDTEAFF
TGTGCCAGCAGCTTTCTCATGGACACTGAAGCTTTCTTT
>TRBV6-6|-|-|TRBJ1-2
CASTGVSGYTF
TGTGCCAGCACCGGGGTATCTGGCTACACCTTC
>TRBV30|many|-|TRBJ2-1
CAWSVLANEQFF
TGTGCCTGGAGTGTACTAGCCAATGAGCAGTTCTTC
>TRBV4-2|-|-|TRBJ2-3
CASRDGNTDTQYF
TGTGCCAGCAGGGACGGGAACACAGATACGCAGTATTTT
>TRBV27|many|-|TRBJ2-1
CASSLGVDGNEQFF
TGTGCCAGCAGTTTAGGGGTCGATGGGAATGAGCAGTTCTTC
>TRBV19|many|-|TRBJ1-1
CASSVDGENTEAFF
TGTGCCAGTAGTGTCGACGGGGAGAACACTGAAGCTTTCTTT
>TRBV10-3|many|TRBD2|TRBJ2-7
CAIKRLAGNEQYF
TGTGCCATCAAGCGACTAGCGGGGAACGAGCAGTACTTC
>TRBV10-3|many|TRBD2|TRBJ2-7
CAISVGSGSEGSYEQYF
TGTGCCATCAGTGTAGGTAGCGGGAGTGAGGGCTCCTACGAGCAGTACTTC
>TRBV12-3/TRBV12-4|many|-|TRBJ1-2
CASSLSGLNANYGYTF
TGTGCCAGCAGTTTGTCCGGGTTGAACGCCAACTATGGCTACACCTTC
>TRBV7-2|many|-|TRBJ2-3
CASSLGPGGTDTQYF
TGTGCCAGCAGCTTGGGGCCAGGGGGCACAGATACGCAGTATTTT
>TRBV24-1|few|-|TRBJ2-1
CATASLSEAGQPSYNEQFF
TGTGCCACCGCGAGCCTTTCTGAAGCGGGACAGCCTTCCTACAATGAGCAGTTCTTC
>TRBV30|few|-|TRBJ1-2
CAWSGPGGPNYGYTF
TGTGCCTGGAGTGGCCCGGGTGGGCCTAACTATGGCTACACCTTC
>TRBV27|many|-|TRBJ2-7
CASSPGGVEQYF
TGTGCCAGCAGTCCAGGCGGAGTGGAGCAGTACTTC
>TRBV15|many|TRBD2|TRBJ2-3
CATSGGVADTQYF
TGTGCCACCAGCGGGGGGGTGGCAGATACGCAGTATTTT
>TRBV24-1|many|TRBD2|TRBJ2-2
CATSDELAGGSTGELFF
TGTGCCACCAGTGACGAACTAGCGGGAGGCAGCACCGGGGAGCTGTTTTTT
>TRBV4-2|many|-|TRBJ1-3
CASSQRRDGHLQGDTIYF
TGTGCCAGCAGCCAACGCAGGGACGGCCATCTCCAAGGGGACACCATATATTTT
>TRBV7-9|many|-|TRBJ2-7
CASRAGVGRSYEQYF
TGTGCCAGCAGAGCAGGGGTGGGGAGGTCCTACGAGCAGTACTTC
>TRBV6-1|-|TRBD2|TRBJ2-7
CASSERVTSIFPYEQYF
TGTGCCAGCAGTGAAAGAGTGACTAGCATTTTCCCCTACGAGCAGTACTTC
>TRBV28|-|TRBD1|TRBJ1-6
CASSLRDRGNSPLHF
TGTGCCAGCAGTCTACGGGACAGGGGTAATTCACCCCTCCACTTT
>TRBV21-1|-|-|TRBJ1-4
CASSKEELCEVLTNEKLFF
TGTGCCAGCAGCAAAGAAGAACTGTGCGAGGTTCTAACTAATGAAAAACTGTTTTTT
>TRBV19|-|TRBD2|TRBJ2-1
CASNPSGGSYNEQFF
TGTGCCAGTAACCCTAGCGGGGGGTCGTACAATGAGCAGTTCTTC
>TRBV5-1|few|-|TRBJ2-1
CASSLGGTAAYNEQFF
TGCGCCAGCAGCTTGGGAGGGACCGCCGCCTACAATGAGCAGTTCTTC
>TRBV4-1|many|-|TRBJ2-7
CASSQDMYEQYF
TGCGCCAGCAGCCAGGATATGTACGAGCAGTACTTC
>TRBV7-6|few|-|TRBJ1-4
CASSPKGGHYEKLFF
TGTGCCAGCAGCCCCAAAGGCGGGCACTATGAAAAACTGTTTTTT